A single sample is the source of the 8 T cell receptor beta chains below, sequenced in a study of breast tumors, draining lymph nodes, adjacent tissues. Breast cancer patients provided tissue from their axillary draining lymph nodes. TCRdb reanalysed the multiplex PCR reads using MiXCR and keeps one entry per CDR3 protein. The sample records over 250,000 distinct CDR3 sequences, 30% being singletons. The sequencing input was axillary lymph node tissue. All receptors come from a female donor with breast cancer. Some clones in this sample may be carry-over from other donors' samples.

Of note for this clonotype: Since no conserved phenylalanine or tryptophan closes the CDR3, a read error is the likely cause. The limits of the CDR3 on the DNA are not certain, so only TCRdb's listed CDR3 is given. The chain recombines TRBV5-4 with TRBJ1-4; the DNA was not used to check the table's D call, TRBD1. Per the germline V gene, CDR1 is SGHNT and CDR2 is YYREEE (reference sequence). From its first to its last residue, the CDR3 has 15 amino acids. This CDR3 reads CASSLPGGTNEKLSS.

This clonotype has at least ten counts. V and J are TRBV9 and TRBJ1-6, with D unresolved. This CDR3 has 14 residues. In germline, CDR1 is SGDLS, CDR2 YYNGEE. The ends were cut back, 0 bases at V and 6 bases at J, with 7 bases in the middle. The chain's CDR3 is CASSVVAVNSPLHF. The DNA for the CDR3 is TGTGCCAGCAGCGTAGTGGCAGTTAATTCACCCCTCCACTTT.

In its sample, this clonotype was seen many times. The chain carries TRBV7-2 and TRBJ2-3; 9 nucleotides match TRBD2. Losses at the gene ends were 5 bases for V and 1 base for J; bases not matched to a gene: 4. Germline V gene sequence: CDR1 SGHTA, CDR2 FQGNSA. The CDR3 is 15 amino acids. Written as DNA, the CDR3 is TGTGCCAGCAGCAACATAGCGGGAGGCACAGATACGCAGTATTTT. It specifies CASSNIAGGTDTQYF.

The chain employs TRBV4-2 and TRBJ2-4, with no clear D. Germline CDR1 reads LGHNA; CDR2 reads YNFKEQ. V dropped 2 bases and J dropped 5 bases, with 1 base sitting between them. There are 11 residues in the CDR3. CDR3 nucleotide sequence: TGTGCCAGCAGCCAACAAAACATTCAGTACTTC. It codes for CASSQQNIQYF.

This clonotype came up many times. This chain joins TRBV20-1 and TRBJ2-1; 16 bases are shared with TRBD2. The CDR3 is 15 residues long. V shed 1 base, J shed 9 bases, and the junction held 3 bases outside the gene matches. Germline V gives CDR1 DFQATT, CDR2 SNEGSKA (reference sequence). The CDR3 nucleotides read TGCAGTGCTAGAGGGGGACTAGCGGGAGGGGGTGAGCAGTTCTTC. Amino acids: CSARGGLAGGGEQFF.

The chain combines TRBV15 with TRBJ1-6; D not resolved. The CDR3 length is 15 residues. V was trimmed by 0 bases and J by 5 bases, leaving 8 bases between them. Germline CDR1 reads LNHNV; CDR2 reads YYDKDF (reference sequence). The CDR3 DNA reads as TGTGCCACCAGCAGAGATCGGCCAAATAATTCACCCCTCCACTTT. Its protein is CATSRDRPNNSPLHF. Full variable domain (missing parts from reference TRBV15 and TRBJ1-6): DAMVIQNPRYQVTQFGKPVTLSCSQTLNHNVMYWYQQKSSQAPKLLFHYYDKDFNNEADTPDNFQSRRPNTSFCFLDIRSPGLGDTAMYLCATSRDRPNNSPLHFGNGTRLTVT.

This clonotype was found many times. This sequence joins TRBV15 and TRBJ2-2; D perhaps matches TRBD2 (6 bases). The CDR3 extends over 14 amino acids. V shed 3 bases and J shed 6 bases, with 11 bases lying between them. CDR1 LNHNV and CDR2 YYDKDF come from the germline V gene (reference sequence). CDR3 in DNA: TGTGCCACCAGCAGTGGCGGGGCGGCCGGGGAGCTGTTTTTT. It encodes CATSSGGAAGELFF.

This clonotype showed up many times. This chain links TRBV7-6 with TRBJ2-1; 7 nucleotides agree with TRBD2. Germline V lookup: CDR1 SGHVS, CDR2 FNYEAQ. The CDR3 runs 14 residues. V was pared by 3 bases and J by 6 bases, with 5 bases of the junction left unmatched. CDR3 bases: TGTGCCAGCAGCTTGGAAGCGGGATTCAATGAGCAGTTCTTC. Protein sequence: CASSLEAGFNEQFF.